The 21 T cell receptor beta chains presented below share a single source sample, sequenced in a study of cytomegalovirus exposure and HLA in healthy donors. The study ran its PCR with 60 Vbeta and 13 Jbeta primers. Clones were sequenced by immunoSEQ multiplex PCR, and TCRdb holds only the in-frame ones, with some missing. The sample has 25,000 to 30,000 clones. Sequences were obtained from PBMCs. These receptors came from a man aged 25-45 years in good health and CMV-seronegative.

The V and J genes are TRBV7-9 and TRBJ2-1, with a possible D match to TRBD1 (6 bases). CDR1 and CDR2 from the germline V gene are SEHNR and FQNEAQ (reference sequence). This CDR3 is 14 amino acids long. V lost 0 bases and J 7 bases, leaving 10 bases between the germline ends. CDR3 bases: TGTGCCAGCAGCTTAGCCACAGGGAAGAATGAGCAGTTCTTC. Protein product: CASSLATGKNEQFF.

The V and J genes are TRBV7-9 and TRBJ2-1, with 8 bases aligning to TRBD2. Per germline, CDR1 SEHNR and CDR2 FQNEAQ (reference sequence). This CDR3 comprises 15 residues. The trim removed 3 bases at V and 9 bases at J, leaving 10 bases unmatched. The CDR3 loop is CASSLPASGFGEQFF. The CDR3 nucleotides read TGTGCCAGCAGCTTGCCGGCTAGCGGGTTCGGTGAGCAGTTCTTC.

The chain joins TRBV30 to TRBJ2-2, with D tentatively TRBD1 (5 bases). The CDR3 is made up of 13 amino acids. Germline V lookup: CDR1 GTSNPN, CDR2 SVGIG (reference sequence). The V end was cut by 8 bases, the J end by 5 bases, with 15 bases between. The CDR3 region has the DNA TGTGCCGGAAGCAGGGCATCTACCGGGGAGCTGTTTTTT. Protein sequence: CAGSRASTGELFF.

The chain carries TRBV7-2 and TRBJ2-7; D is possibly TRBD2 (6 bases). Germline V gene sequence: CDR1 SGHTA, CDR2 FQGNSA. V was pared by 4 bases and J by 2 bases, with 12 bases between. The CDR3 is 14 residues long. CDR3 nucleotide sequence: TGTGCCAGCAGCTCACAGGCGGGGACCTACGAGCAGTACTTC. It translates to CASSSQAGTYEQYF. The full variable domain, with the rest looked up from reference TRBV7-2 and TRBJ2-7, is GAGVSQSPSNKVTEKGKDVELRCDPISGHTALYWYRQSLGQGLEFLIYFQGNSAPDKSGLPSDRFSAERTGGSVSTLTIQRTQQEDSAVYLCASSSQAGTYEQYFGPGTRLTVT.

V gene TRBV7-8 combines with J gene TRBJ2-1, with 8 bases lining up with TRBD2. V lost 5 bases, J lost 3 bases, and 12 bases stayed unmatched. Germline loops: CDR1 SGHVS, CDR2 FQNEAQ. The CDR3 is 17 residues long. The CDR3 protein is CASSPPLKRGNYNEQFF. The DNA of the CDR3 is TGTGCCAGCAGCCCACCGCTTAAGCGGGGGAACTACAATGAGCAGTTCTTC.

The V call is TRBV18, the J call TRBJ2-7; perhaps TRBD1 as D (5 bases). From germline, CDR1 is KGHSH and CDR2 LQKENI. CDR3 length: 17 amino acids. V was trimmed by 4 bases and J by 1 base, leaving 20 bases between them. The CDR3 DNA reads as TGTGCCAGCTCACGACGCACGACAGACCCCGGGTCCTACGAGCAGTACTTC. As protein: CASSRRTTDPGSYEQYF.

This chain connects TRBV11-3 to TRBJ1-2; TRBD1 agrees at 7 bases. V shed 2 bases and J 1 base; nucleotides not matched to a gene: 7. CDR3 length: 16 residues. Germline V CDR1 and CDR2: SGHNT, YENEEA. The CDR3 loop reads CASSLRSTGVNYGYTF. Here the CDR3 DNA reads TGTGCCAGCAGCTTAAGATCCACAGGGGTTAACTATGGCTACACCTTC.

This chain connects TRBV5-1 to TRBJ2-1, with no clear D. Looked up from germline, CDR1 is SGHRS and CDR2 is YFSETQ. This CDR3 has 14 residues. The ends were cut back, 2 bases at V and 5 bases at J, with 11 bases in the middle. CDR3 sequence: CASSLSPGNNEQFF. CDR3 DNA sequence: TGCGCCAGCAGCTTATCCCCAGGAAACAATGAGCAGTTCTTC.

This chain connects TRBV7-9 to TRBJ1-1; D is possibly TRBD1 (5 bases). The CDR3 is made up of 12 amino acids. Germline V lookup: CDR1 SEHNR, CDR2 FQNEAQ (reference sequence). CDR3 sequence reads: CALRVRDTEAFF. CDR3 nucleotide sequence: TGTGCTCTCAGGGTTAGGGACACTGAAGCTTTCTTT.

The V gene is TRBV6-4, the J gene TRBJ1-1; D ambiguous. The CDR3 is 12 amino acids. From germline, CDR1 is MRHNA and CDR2 SNTAGT. V lost 2 bases, J lost 7 bases, and 8 bases lay in between. CDR3 bases: TGTGCCAGCAGTGACCTAGTATATGAAGCTTTCTTT. This sequence encodes CASSDLVYEAFF.

V and J are TRBV7-2 and TRBJ1-4; D is perhaps TRBD1 (5 bases). Looked up from germline, CDR1 is SGHTA and CDR2 is FQGNSA. V was shortened by 6 bases and J by 7 bases, with 18 bases between the two germline ends. There are 15 residues in the CDR3. The CDR3 is CASRYSGGGSEKLFF. DNA for the CDR3: TGTGCCAGCAGATACAGTGGGGGAGGGAGTGAAAAACTGTTTTTT.

This chain connects TRBV6-5 to TRBJ2-7; D is unresolved. This CDR3 comprises 15 residues. From germline, CDR1 is MNHEY and CDR2 SVGAGI. The V end was cut by 2 bases, the J end by 2 bases, with 13 bases between. CDR3 loop: CASSYMYTSAYEQYF. Here the CDR3 DNA reads TGTGCCAGCAGTTACATGTATACGTCGGCCTACGAGCAGTACTTC.

The J gene is TRBJ1-1, the V gene TRBV11-3; no clear D. V was cut by 3 bases and J by 3 bases, with 14 bases left in between. Germline lookup yields CDR1 SGHNT and CDR2 YENEEA. This CDR3 contains 15 residues. The DNA for the CDR3 is TGTGCCAGCAGCTTCCACGGAGTGGTGGACACTGAAGCTTTCTTT. Translation: CASSFHGVVDTEAFF.

The chain uses TRBV19 and TRBJ2-7, with 7 nucleotides matching TRBD2. Trimming removed 5 bases from V and 5 bases from J; junction bases left unmatched: 6. The CDR3 sequence is 13 residues long. From germline, CDR1 is LNHDA and CDR2 SQIVND (reference sequence). The CDR3 reads CASSRGRDHEQYF. The CDR3, as DNA: TGTGCCAGTAGTCGGGGGAGGGACCACGAGCAGTACTTC.

This chain uses TRBV6-5 with TRBJ2-1; 12 nucleotides match TRBD2. J gave up 5 bases and V 0 bases, and 2 bases lay outside the gene matches. The CDR3 is 16 residues long. Germline lookup yields CDR1 MNHEY and CDR2 SVGAGI. The CDR3, as DNA: TGTGCCAGCAGTTACTCTTCTAGCGGGGGGGACAATGAGCAGTTCTTC. Protein sequence: CASSYSSSGGDNEQFF.

CDR3 region: CASSYRGENEQFF. DNA of the CDR3: TGCGCCAGCAGCTACAGGGGAGAAAATGAGCAGTTCTTC. The chain links TRBV5-1 to TRBJ2-1, with TRBD1 matching 7 bases. CDR1 and CDR2 from the germline V gene are SGHRS and YFSETQ. This CDR3 is built from 13 residues. After removal of 3 bases from V and 7 bases from J, the junction contained 4 bases not matched to a gene.

The DNA of the CDR3 is TGTGCCAGCAGCTTAGATGCGACCGTCCCAGGAAAGTTCTTC. Amino acid sequence: CASSLDATVPGKFF. The rearrangement joins TRBV7-2 to TRBJ2-1; D not certain. There are 14 residues in the CDR3. The germline CDR1 and CDR2 sequences are SGHTA and FQGNSA. Trimming cost V 1 base and J 14 bases, with 18 bases left between them.

The V call is TRBV15, the J call TRBJ2-3, with D possibly TRBD2 on 6 matching bases. V gave up 9 bases and J gave up 4 bases, with 20 bases separating them. The length of the CDR3 is 15 residues. Germline lookup yields CDR1 LNHNV and CDR2 YYDKDF (reference sequence). This chain's CDR3 is CATASEGRHADTQYF. In DNA, the CDR3 is TGTGCCACTGCTAGCGAGGGTCGGCATGCAGATACGCAGTATTTT.

This chain links TRBV5-1 with TRBJ2-5; possibly TRBD2 for D (7 bases). Germline CDR1 SGHRS, CDR2 YFSETQ. V gave up 0 bases and J gave up 5 bases, with 14 bases separating them. The CDR3 loop spans 15 amino acids. This CDR3 is CASSLVGGAAETQYF. CDR3 in DNA: TGCGCCAGCAGCTTGGTGGGGGGGGCCGCGGAGACCCAGTACTTC. Full variable domain (remainder filled in from reference TRBV5-1 and TRBJ2-5): KAGVTQTPRYLIKTRGQQVTLSCSPISGHRSVSWYQQTPGQGLQFLFEYFSETQRNKGNFPGRFSGRQFSNSRSEMNVSTLELGDSALYLCASSLVGGAAETQYFGPGTRLLVL.

The chain couples TRBV4-3 to TRBJ1-5; 8 bases map to TRBD1. The CDR3 runs to 16 residues. Germline CDR1 and CDR2: LGHNA and YSLEER. The junction had 9 bases not matched to a gene; V was cut back by 1 base and J by 7 bases. CDR3: CASSQAVGQVGQPQHF. In DNA form, the CDR3 reads TGCGCCAGCAGCCAAGCGGTGGGACAGGTAGGACAGCCCCAGCATTTT.

V is TRBV29-1 and J is TRBJ1-1; the D gene is possibly TRBD1 (6 bases). CDR3 length equals 13 residues. V lost 5 bases and J 3 bases, leaving 13 bases between the germline ends. CDR1 and CDR2 from the germline V gene are SQVTM and ANQGSEA. Written as DNA, the CDR3 is TGCAGCGTTTCCACAGGGATATACACTGAAGCTTTCTTT. This gives the protein CSVSTGIYTEAFF.